What follows are 13 T cell receptor beta chains derived from one specimen sequenced in a study of tumor-infiltrating lymphocytes in primary liver carcinoma. A constant-region primer served to make TCR beta cDNA from roughly 500 ng total RNA. TCR beta libraries came from three nested multiplex PCR rounds using slightly modified ARM-PCR. For approximately 10 cycles apiece, the opening two PCR rounds ran with TRBV1-TRBV30 forward primers and a C-beta reverse primer. TCRdb re-derived calls from the multiplex PCR reads in MiXCR, one entry per CDR3 protein. The profile shows 330,000 or so distinct CDR3 sequences, around three fifths of them singletons. Unsorted whole blood yielded blood RNA, and germline DNA was extracted as well. Sequencing used peripheral blood. Receptors were obtained from a middle-aged man with primary liver carcinoma and hepatitis B virus infection.

Concerning this clonotype: A much larger clone differs from this one at a single base, so this may be a read error. The chain has TRBV6-1 and TRBJ2-7; D may be TRBD2 (5 bases). Germline-derived CDR1 and CDR2 are MNHNS and SASEGT. The CDR3 is 12 residues long. CDR3 DNA: TGTGCCACATCGCTGGAGGTTTACGAGCACTACTTC. As protein: CATSLEVYEHYF.

V is TRBV5-1 and J is TRBJ2-4; 14 nucleotides match TRBD2. CDR1 SGHRS and CDR2 YFSETQ come from the germline V gene. This CDR3 has 14 amino acids. The junction had 9 bases not matched to a gene; V was cut back by 4 bases and J by 15 bases. The CDR3 spells CASSPGLAGESRYF. In nucleotides, the CDR3 is TGCGCCAGCAGCCCGGGACTAGCGGGAGAGTCAAGGTACTTC.

As for this clonotype: This may come from a read error, since a much larger clone is one base off. This chain uses TRBV6-2 or TRBV6-3 with TRBJ2-7, with TRBD2 matching 13 bases. This CDR3 spans 15 amino acids. CDR1 is MNHEY and CDR2 is SVGEGT in the germline V gene. As DNA, the CDR3 is TGTGCCAGCATACTAGCGGGAGGGACCTCCCACGAGCAGTACTTC. Its translation: CASILAGGTSHEQYF.

Concerning this clonotype: The junction departs from germline at one end; a sequencing error may be responsible. V and J are TRBV11-2 and TRBJ2-3; no firm D call. The CDR3 sequence is 11 residues long. Germline V gene lookup returns CDR1 SGHAT and CDR2 FQNNGV. The CDR3 nucleotides are TGTGCCGGCAGCTCCTTCGAGAAGCAGTATTTT. Encoded protein: CAGSSFEKQYF. Combining the CDR3 with reference TRBV11-2 and TRBJ2-3 gives the whole variable domain EAGVAQSPRYKIIEKRQSVAFWCNPISGHATLYWYQQILGQGPKLLIQFQNNGVVDDSQLPKDRFSAERLKGVDSTLKIQPAKLEDSAVYLCAGSSFEKQYFGPGTRLTVL.

In regard to this clonotype: A much larger clone differs by one base, so this may be a read error. V is TRBV6-5 and J is TRBJ2-1; D possibly corresponds to TRBD2 (6 bases). The CDR3 covers 15 residues. CDR1 MNHEY and CDR2 SVGAGI come from the germline V gene. CDR3 amino acids: CASSQSPGDYNVQFF. In DNA, the CDR3 is TGTGCCAGCAGCCAGTCTCCGGGAGATTACAATGTGCAGTTCTTC.

The V call is TRBV11-1, the J call TRBJ2-7, with D maybe TRBD2 (6 bases). V was pared by 4 bases and J by 2 bases, with 15 bases between. CDR1 is SGHAT and CDR2 is FQDESV in the germline V gene (reference sequence). The CDR3 is made up of 15 amino acids. CDR3 region: CASSWGGTRTYEQYF. The CDR3 DNA reads TGTGCCAGCAGCTGGGGCGGGACGAGGACCTACGAGCAGTACTTC. Full variable domain (outside the CDR3, taken from reference TRBV11-1 and TRBJ2-7): EAEVAQSPRYKITEKSQAVAFWCDPISGHATLYWYRQILGQGPELLVQFQDESVVDDSQLPKDRFSAERLKGVDSTLKIQPAELGDSAMYLCASSWGGTRTYEQYFGPGTRLTVT.

This clonotype was found many times. V usage is TRBV4-2 and J usage is TRBJ2-2, with 7 bases identical to TRBD1. CDR1 is LGHNA and CDR2 is YNFKEQ in the germline V gene. The CDR3 length is 16 residues. With V trimmed by 0 bases and J by 3 bases, 4 bases remained unmatched. The CDR3 sequence is CASSQDRGRYTGELFF. As DNA, the CDR3 is TGTGCCAGCAGCCAAGATAGGGGGCGCTACACCGGGGAGCTGTTTTTT.

V and J are TRBV2 and TRBJ2-2; 11 nucleotides line up with TRBD2. There are 15 residues in the CDR3. The trim removed 10 bases at V and 1 base at J, leaving 5 bases unmatched. Per germline, CDR1 SNHLY and CDR2 FYNNEI. In DNA, the CDR3 is TGTGCCATCTCGGGACTAGCGGTGAACACCGGGGAGCTGTTTTTT. It codes for CAISGLAVNTGELFF. Combining the CDR3 with reference TRBV2 and TRBJ2-2 gives the whole variable domain EPEVTQTPSHQVTQMGQEVILRCVPISNHLYFYWYRQILGQKVEFLVSFYNNEISEKSEIFDDQFSVERPDGSNFTLKIRSTKLEDSAMYFCAISGLAVNTGELFFGEGSRLTVL.

This clonotype was observed at least ten times. The chain employs TRBV29-1 and TRBJ2-3; no reliable D call. Germline V gene lookup returns CDR1 SQVTM and CDR2 ANQGSEA. V lost 1 base to trimming and J lost 4 bases, with 15 bases between them. The CDR3 spans 15 residues. The CDR3 coding sequence is TGCAGCGTTGAAGGCAGCCCACATGAAGCAGATACGCAGTATTTT. Protein sequence: CSVEGSPHEADTQYF.

The genes are TRBV6-5 and TRBJ1-2; D unclear. V lost 6 bases, J lost 3 bases, and 14 bases lay in between. This CDR3 has 14 residues. Germline CDR1 and CDR2: MNHEY and SVGAGI. Here the CDR3 reads CASRRGRKDYGYTF. The CDR3 DNA sequence: TGTGCCAGCAGACGAGGGAGGAAGGACTATGGCTACACCTTC.

This clonotype was seen ten or more times. The V gene is TRBV6-6, the J gene TRBJ1-5, with D tentatively TRBD1 (6 bases). V was pared by 2 bases and J by 4 bases, with 12 bases between. The germline V gene has CDR1 MNHNY and CDR2 SVGAGI (reference sequence). The CDR3 totals 15 residues. DNA of the CDR3: TGTGCCAGCAGTTACGTCGGGGGCCTTAATCAGCCCCAGCATTTT. Encoded protein: CASSYVGGLNQPQHF.

This clonotype was picked up many times. The gene calls are TRBV6-2 or TRBV6-3 and TRBJ2-7, with 8 bases lining up with TRBD2. Germline V gene data show CDR1 as MNHEY and CDR2 as SVGEGT. V dropped 2 bases and J dropped 5; count of bases not matched to a gene: 8. The CDR3 loop spans 15 amino acids. CDR3 loop: CASSYNWGGRNEQYF. The CDR3 DNA follows: TGTGCCAGCAGTTACAATTGGGGCGGGAGGAACGAGCAGTACTTC.

This clonotype showed up many times. The CDR3 region is CASSLGFSSYNEQFF. DNA for the CDR3: TGTGCCAGCAGCTTAGGCTTTAGCTCCTACAATGAGCAGTTCTTC. The J gene is TRBJ2-1, the V gene TRBV11-2; D is unresolved. Trimming took off 1 base at V and 0 bases at J, with 7 bases between the two ends. The germline CDR1 and CDR2 sequences are SGHAT and FQNNGV. The CDR3 consists of 15 residues.